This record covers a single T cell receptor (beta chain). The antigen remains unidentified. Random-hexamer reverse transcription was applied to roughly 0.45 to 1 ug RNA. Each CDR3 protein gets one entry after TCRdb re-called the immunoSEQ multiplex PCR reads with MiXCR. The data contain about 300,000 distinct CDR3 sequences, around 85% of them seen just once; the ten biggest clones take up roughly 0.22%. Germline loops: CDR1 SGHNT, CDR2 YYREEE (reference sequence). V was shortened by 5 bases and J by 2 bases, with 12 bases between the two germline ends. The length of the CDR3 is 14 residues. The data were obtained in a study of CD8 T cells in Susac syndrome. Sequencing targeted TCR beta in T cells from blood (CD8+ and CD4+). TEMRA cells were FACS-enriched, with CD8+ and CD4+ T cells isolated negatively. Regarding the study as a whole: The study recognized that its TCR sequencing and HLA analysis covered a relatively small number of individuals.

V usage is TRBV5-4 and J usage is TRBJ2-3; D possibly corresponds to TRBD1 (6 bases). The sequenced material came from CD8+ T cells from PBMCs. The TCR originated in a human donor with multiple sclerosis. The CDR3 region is CASREGQTTDTQYF. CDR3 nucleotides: TGTGCCAGCAGGGAAGGACAGACCACAGATACGCAGTATTTT.